This T cell receptor beta chain appears in the sequencing data of a study of human thymus T cells. Study-level results: Thymic and blood repertoires seemed to show skewed V and J gene use.

The protocol was immunoSEQ multiplex PCR, while the TCRdb copy is restricted to in-frame clones and leaves out a portion. The table includes around 130,000 clones, approximately 96% detected once. The germline V gene has CDR1 SGHNT and CDR2 YYREEE (reference sequence). V lost 0 bases and J lost 15; bases outside the gene matches: 11. CDR3 length: 14 amino acids. Points on this clone: The antigen is undetermined.

Resections that were taken during corrective heart surgery supplied the thymus tissue. Congenital heart defects were the reason for the corrective surgery that the donors, healthy Finnish infants, were having. The chain links TRBV5-4 to TRBJ2-1, with TRBD1 matching 8 bases. The sequence derives from a boy in the first two years of life with a congenital heart defect but otherwise immunologically healthy. Source material: thymus tissue. The CDR3 loop is CASSLDLGQGSGFF. The CDR3 nucleotides are TGTGCCAGCAGCTTGGATCTCGGACAGGGATCGGGGTTCTTC.